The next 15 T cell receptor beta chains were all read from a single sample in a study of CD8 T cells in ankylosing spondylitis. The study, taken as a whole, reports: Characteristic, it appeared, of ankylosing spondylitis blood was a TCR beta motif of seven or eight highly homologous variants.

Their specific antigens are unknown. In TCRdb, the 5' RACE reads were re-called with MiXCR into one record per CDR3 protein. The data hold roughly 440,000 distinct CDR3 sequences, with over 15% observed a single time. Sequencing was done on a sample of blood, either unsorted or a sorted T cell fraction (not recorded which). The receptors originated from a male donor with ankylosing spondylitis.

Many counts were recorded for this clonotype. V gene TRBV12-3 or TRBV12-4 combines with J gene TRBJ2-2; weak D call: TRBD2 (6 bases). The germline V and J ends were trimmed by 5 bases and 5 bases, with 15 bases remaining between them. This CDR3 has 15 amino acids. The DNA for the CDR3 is TGTGCCAGCAGTAAAAAGACGGCGGGAACCGGGGAGCTGTTTTTT. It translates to CASSKKTAGTGELFF.

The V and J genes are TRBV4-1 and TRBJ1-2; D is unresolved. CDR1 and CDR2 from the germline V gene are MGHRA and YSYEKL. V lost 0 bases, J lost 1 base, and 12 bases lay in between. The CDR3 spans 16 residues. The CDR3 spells CASSQDGVGSNYGYTF. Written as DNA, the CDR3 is TGCGCCAGCAGCCAAGATGGAGTCGGCAGTAACTATGGCTACACCTTC.

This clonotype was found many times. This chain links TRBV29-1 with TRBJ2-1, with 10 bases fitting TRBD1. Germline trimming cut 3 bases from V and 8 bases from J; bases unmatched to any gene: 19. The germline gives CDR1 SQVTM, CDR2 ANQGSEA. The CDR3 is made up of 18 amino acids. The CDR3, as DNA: TGCAGCGTTGAGGGTCCACCGGGACAGGGGCGCTCTACGGATGAGCAGTTCTTC. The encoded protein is CSVEGPPGQGRSTDEQFF.

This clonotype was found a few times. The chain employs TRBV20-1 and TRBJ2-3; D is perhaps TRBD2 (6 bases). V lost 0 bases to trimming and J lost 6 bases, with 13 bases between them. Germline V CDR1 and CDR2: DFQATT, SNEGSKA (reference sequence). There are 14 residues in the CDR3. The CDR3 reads CSARDPGLHDTQYF. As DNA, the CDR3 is TGCAGTGCTAGAGATCCTGGACTACACGATACGCAGTATTTT.

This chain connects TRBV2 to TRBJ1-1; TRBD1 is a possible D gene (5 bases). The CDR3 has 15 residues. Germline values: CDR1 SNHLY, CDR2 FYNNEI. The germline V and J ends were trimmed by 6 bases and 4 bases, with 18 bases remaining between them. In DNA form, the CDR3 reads TGTGCCAGCAGGATCTACGGGGCCCCGGGCACTGAAGCTTTCTTT. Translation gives CASRIYGAPGTEAFF.

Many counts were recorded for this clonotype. DNA for the CDR3: TGTGCCAGCAGTTTAGCGGGAACAAGAGGGACCCAGTACTTC. Encoded protein: CASSLAGTRGTQYF. This chain links TRBV12-3 or TRBV12-4 with TRBJ2-5; no clear D. The CDR3 is 14 residues long. The V gene lost 0 bases and the J gene lost 7 bases, with 12 bases spanning the gap.

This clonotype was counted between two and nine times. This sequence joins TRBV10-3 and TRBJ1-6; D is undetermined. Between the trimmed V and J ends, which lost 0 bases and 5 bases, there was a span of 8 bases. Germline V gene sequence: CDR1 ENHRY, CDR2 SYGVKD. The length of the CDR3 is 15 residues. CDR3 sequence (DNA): TGTGCCATCAGTGAGTCTGGCAGAAATAATTCACCCCTCCACTTT. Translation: CAISESGRNNSPLHF.

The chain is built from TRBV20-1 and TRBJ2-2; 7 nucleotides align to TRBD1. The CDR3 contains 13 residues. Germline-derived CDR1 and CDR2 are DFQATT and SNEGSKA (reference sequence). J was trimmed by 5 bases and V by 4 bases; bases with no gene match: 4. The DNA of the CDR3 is TGCAGTGCTATTATGACAGGGACCGGGGAGCTGTTTTTT. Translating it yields CSAIMTGTGELFF.

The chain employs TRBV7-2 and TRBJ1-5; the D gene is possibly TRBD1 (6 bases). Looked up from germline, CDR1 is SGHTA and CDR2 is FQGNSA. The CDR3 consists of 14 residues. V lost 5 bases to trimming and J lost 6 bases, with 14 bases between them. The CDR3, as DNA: TGTGCCAGCAGCCCCGGGGGACAACTTCAGCCCCAGCATTTT. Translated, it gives CASSPGGQLQPQHF.

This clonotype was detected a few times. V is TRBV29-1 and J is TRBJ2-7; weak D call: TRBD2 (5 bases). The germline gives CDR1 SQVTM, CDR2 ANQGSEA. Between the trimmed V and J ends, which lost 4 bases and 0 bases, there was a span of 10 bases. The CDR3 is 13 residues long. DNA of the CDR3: TGCAGCGTTGGGAGGAGTAGCTCCTACGAGCAGTACTTC. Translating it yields CSVGRSSSYEQYF.

The CDR3 region is CASSQTFPTRVGNQPQHF. CDR3 bases: TGCGCCAGCAGCCAGACTTTTCCCACCAGGGTGGGTAATCAGCCCCAGCATTTT. The chain joins TRBV4-1 to TRBJ1-5, with D maybe TRBD1 (5 bases). Germline CDR1 and CDR2: MGHRA and YSYEKL. CDR3 length equals 18 residues. Trimming left V 3 bases short and J 4 bases short, with 22 bases between.

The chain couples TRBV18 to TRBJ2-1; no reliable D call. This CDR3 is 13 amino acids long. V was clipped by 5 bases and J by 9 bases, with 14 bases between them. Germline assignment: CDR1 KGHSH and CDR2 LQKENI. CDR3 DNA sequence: TGTGCCAGCTCATCGACCCCGTCTGGTGAGCAGTTCTTC. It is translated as CASSSTPSGEQFF.

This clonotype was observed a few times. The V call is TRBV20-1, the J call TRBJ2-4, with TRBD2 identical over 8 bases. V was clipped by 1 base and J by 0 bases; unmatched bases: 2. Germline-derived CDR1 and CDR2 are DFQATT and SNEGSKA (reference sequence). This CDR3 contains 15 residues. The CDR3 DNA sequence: TGCAGTGCTAGAGTGCGGGAGGTAGCCAAAAACATTCAGTACTTC. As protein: CSARVREVAKNIQYF.

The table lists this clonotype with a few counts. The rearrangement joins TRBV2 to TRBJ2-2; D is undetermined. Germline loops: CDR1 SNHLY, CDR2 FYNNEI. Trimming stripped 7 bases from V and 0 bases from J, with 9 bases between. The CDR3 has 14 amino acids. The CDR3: CASKPQTNTGELFF. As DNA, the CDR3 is TGTGCCAGCAAGCCTCAGACGAACACCGGGGAGCTGTTTTTT.

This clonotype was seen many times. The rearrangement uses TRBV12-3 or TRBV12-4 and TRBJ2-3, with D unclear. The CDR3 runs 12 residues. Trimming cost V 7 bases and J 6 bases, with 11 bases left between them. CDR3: CASTPVADTQYF. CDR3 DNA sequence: TGTGCCAGCACCCCAGTCGCGGATACGCAGTATTTT.